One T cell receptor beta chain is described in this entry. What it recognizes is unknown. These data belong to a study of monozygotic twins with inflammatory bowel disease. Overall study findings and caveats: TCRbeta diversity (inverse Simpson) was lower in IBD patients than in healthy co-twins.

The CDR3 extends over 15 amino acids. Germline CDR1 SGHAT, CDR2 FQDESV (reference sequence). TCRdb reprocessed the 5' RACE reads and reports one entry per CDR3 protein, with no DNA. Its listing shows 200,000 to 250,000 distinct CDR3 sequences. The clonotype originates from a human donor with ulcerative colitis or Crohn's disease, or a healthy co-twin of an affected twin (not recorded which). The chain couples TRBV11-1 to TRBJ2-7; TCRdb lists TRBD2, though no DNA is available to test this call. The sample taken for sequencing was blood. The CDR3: CASSRTGTSYYEQYF.